This T cell receptor (beta chain) comes out of a study of blood T cells in healthy people across ages. PBMCs, at least 6 million per sample, were isolated. Using a J-beta primer mix together with a sample-barcoded 5' primer, a second PCR was run for roughly 7 to 11 cycles. TCRdb analysed the 5' RACE reads with MiXCR anew, one entry per CDR3 protein. Found here are roughly 1.4 million distinct CDR3 sequences, roughly 59% of them singletons; the top ten hold approximately 7%. This clonotype was recorded a few times. The sequence was collected from a man younger than 35 in good health. The sequenced sample was blood.

CDR3 DNA sequence: TGCAGTGCTGTCCCATACCTACAGGGGCTTGCCTACGAGCAGTACTTC. It codes for CSAVPYLQGLAYEQYF. The chain combines TRBV20-1 with TRBJ2-7, with 7 bases identical to TRBD1. Germline V gene data show CDR1 as DFQATT and CDR2 as SNEGSKA (reference sequence). CDR3 length: 16 residues. The junction had 15 bases not matched to a gene; V was cut back by 5 bases and J by 2 bases.